This T cell receptor (beta chain) was recorded in a study of T cell changes during pregnancy in multiple sclerosis. Libraries were prepared by immunoSEQ multiplex PCR; TCRdb keeps only in-frame clonotypes and omits some of them. The sample carries more than 45,000 clones, roughly 92% recorded once. V trimming: 6 bases; J trimming: 4 bases; junction bases outside the gene matches: 10. In germline, CDR1 is GTSNPN, CDR2 SVGIG (reference sequence). The CDR3 is made up of 15 amino acids. The source material was CD4+ T cells from peripheral blood mononuclear cells, sampled in the second trimester of pregnancy. The chain couples TRBV30 to TRBJ2-3, with 10 bases fitting TRBD1. This TCR was recovered from a female donor in good health, enrolled as a control in a pregnancy study. The CDR3 is CACHIGTGVPDTQYF. CDR3 bases: TGTGCCTGTCACATAGGGACAGGGGTCCCAGATACGCAGTATTTT. Full variable domain (missing parts from reference TRBV30 and TRBJ2-3): SQTIHQWPATLVQPVGSPLSLECTVEGTSNPNLYWYRQAAGRGLQLLFYSVGIGQISSEVPQNLSASRPQDRQFILSSKKLLLSDSGFYLCACHIGTGVPDTQYFGPGTRLTVL.